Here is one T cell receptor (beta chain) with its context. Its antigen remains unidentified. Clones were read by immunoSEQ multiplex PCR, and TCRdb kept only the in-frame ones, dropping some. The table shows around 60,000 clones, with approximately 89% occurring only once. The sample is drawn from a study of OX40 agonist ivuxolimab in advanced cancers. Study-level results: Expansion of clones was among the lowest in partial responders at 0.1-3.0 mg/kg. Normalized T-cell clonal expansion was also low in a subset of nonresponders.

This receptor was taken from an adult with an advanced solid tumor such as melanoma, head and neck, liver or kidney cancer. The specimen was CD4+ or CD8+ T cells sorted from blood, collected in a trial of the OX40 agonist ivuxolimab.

In DNA, the CDR3 is TGTGCCAGCGACAGGGGAGGCACTGAAGCTTTCTTT. This encodes CASDRGGTEAFF. This rearrangement joins TRBV2 to TRBJ1-1; 8 bases are a match to TRBD1. Germline CDR1 and CDR2: SNHLY and FYNNEI. CDR3 size: 12 residues. The J segment lost 4 bases and the V segment lost 8 bases, leaving 3 bases of the junction unmatched.